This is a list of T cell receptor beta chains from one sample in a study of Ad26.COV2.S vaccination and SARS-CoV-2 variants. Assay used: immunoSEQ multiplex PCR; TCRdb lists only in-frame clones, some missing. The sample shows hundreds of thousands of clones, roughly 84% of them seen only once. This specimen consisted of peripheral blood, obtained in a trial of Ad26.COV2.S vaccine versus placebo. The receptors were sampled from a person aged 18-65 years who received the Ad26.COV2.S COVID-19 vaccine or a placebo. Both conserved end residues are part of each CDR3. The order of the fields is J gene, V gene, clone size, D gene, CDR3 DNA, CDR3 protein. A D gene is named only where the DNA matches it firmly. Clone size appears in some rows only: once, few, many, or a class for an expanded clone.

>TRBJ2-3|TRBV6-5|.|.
TGTGCCAGCAAAGGGACCGAGATAAATACGCAGTATTTT
CASKGTEINTQYF
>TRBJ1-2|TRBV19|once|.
TGTGCCAGTACCGAGGGGCTTGGCTACACCTTC
CASTEGLGYTF
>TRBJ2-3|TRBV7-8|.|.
TGTGCCAGCAGCTTAGTTAGTAGCACAGATACGCAGTATTTT
CASSLVSSTDTQYF
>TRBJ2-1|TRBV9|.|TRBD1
TGTGCCAGCAGCCCCGGGGACAGGAGGGATGAGCAGTTCTTC
CASSPGDRRDEQFF
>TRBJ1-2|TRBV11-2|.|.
TGTGCCAGCAGCTCGGCCATCTGGGCCCGGGACTATGGCTACACCTTC
CASSSAIWARDYGYTF
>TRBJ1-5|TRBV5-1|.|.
TGCGCCAGCAGCTTGGCAGGGGTCAATCAGCCCCAGCATTTT
CASSLAGVNQPQHF
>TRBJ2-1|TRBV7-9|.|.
TGTGCCAGCAGACTTCGCCAGGGAGATGAGCAGTTCTTC
CASRLRQGDEQFF
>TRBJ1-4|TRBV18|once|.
TGTGCCAGCTCACGCCTACAGGGCACAACTAATGAAAAACTGTTTTTT
CASSRLQGTTNEKLFF
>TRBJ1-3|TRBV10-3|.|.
TGTGCCATCACCGGTAGCCATGGAAACACCATATATTTT
CAITGSHGNTIYF
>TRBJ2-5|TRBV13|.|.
TGTGCCAGCAGCTTCCAGGGAGAGGAGACCCAGTACTTC
CASSFQGEETQYF
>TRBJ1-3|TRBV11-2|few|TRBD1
TGTGCCAGCAGCTTGGACAGGGCTGGAAACACCATATATTTT
CASSLDRAGNTIYF
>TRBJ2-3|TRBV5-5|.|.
TGTGCCAGCAGCTTAGGGGTTAGCGGATCGGATACGCAGTATTTT
CASSLGVSGSDTQYF
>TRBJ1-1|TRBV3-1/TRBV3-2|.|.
TGTGCCAGCAGTCGAGCAAGAGGACAGTCGGACACTGAAGCTTTCTTT
CASSRARGQSDTEAFF
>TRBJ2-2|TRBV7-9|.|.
TGTGCCAGCAGCTTAGCGTTAGGACGGGAGCTGTTTTTT
CASSLALGRELFF
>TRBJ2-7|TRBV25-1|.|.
TGTGCCAGCAGTGATAGAGCAGAGCAGTACTTC
CASSDRAEQYF
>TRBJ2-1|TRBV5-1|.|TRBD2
TGCGCCAGCAGCTTGGCCCTAGCGGCGGCCAGCAATGAGCAGTTCTTC
CASSLALAAASNEQFF
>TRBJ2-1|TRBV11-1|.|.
TGTGCCAGCAGCTTAGGCCTAGCGTTGGGTGGTGAGCAGTTCTTC
CASSLGLALGGEQFF
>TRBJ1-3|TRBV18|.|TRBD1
TGTGCCAGCTCACCCGCCGGACAGGCTGGAAACACCATATATTTT
CASSPAGQAGNTIYF
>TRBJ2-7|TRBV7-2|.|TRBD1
TGTGCCAGCAGCTTAGAACAGGGGGGCTACGAGCAGTACTTC
CASSLEQGGYEQYF
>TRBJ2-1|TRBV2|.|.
TGTGCCAGCAGTGAAGTTGTAGGGGGTCACTCCTACAATGAGCAGTTCTTC
CASSEVVGGHSYNEQFF
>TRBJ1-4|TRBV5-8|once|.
TGTGCCAGCAGCTTGGGACGGGCAACTAATGAAAAACTGTTTTTT
CASSLGRATNEKLFF
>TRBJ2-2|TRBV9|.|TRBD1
TGTGCCAGCAGCCCGAGGACAGGGGATACCGGGGAGCTGTTTTTT
CASSPRTGDTGELFF
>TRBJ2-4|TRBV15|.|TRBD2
TGTGCCACCAGCAGGAGTCTAGCGGGGGGGCTAGACATTCAGTACTTC
CATSRSLAGGLDIQYF
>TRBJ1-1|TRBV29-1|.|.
TGCAGCGTTGAAGGGTTGGAAACTGAAGCTTTCTTT
CSVEGLETEAFF
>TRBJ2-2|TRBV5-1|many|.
TGCGCCAGCAGCCCTAAATTGCGGACAACTAACACCGGGGAGCTGTTTTTT
CASSPKLRTTNTGELFF
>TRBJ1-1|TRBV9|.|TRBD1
TGTGCCAGCAGCGCTCAGGGGGGCAGGAGAAACACTGAAGCTTTCTTT
CASSAQGGRRNTEAFF
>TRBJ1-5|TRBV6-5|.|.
TGTGCCAGCAACCCGGGGGGGAGGAATCAGCCCCAGCATTTT
CASNPGGRNQPQHF
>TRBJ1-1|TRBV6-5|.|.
TGTGCCAGCGTGAGGGGGACTGAAGCTTTCTTT
CASVRGTEAFF
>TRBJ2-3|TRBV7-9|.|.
TGTGCCAGCAGCCGGATTGGAGGAGAACGACATACGCAGTATTTT
CASSRIGGERHTQYF
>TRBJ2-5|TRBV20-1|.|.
TGCAGTGCTCTGGTGGGGGAGACCCAGTACTTC
CSALVGETQYF
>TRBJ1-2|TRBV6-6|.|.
TGTGCCACCCCGGGCGACACCTTC
CATPGDTF
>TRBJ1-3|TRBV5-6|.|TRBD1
TGTGCCAGCAGCTTGGGACAGGGAAGCTCTGGAAACACCATATATTTT
CASSLGQGSSGNTIYF
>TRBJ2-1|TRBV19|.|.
TGTGCCAGTAGTATAACAGGGAGCTCCTACAATGAGCAGTTCTTC
CASSITGSSYNEQFF
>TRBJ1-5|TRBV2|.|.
TGTGCCAGCAAGCTAGATTGGGACCGTTATCAGCCCCAGCATTTT
CASKLDWDRYQPQHF
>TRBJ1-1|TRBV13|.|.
TGTGCCAGCAGCTTATGGCAGGGACTCTCGAACACTGAAGCTTTCTTT
CASSLWQGLSNTEAFF
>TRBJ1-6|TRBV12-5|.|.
TGTGCTAGTGGTTTGAAGGATAATTCACCCCTCCACTTT
CASGLKDNSPLHF
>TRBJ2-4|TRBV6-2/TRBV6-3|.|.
TGTGCCAGCAGTTACTCCCCGTACAACATTCAGTACTTC
CASSYSPYNIQYF
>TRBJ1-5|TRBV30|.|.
TGTGCCTGGGGAACACAGAGTTTCAATCAGCCCCAGCATTTT
CAWGTQSFNQPQHF
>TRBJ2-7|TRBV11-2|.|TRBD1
TGTGCCAGCAGCCGGGCACCGGGACAGGGCCCCTCTGATCAGTACTTC
CASSRAPGQGPSDQYF
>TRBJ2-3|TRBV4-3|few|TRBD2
TGCGCCAGCAGCCAAGATCTGGGGGGGAGCACAGATACGCAGTATTTT
CASSQDLGGSTDTQYF
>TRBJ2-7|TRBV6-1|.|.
TGTGCCAGCAGTGAAGTGGGGGGACCCTACGAGCAGTACTTC
CASSEVGGPYEQYF
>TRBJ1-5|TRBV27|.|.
TGTGCCAGCAGTTTTTTCGGTACAGGCAATCAGCCCCAGCATTTT
CASSFFGTGNQPQHF
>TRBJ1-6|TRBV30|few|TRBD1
TGTGCCTGGGGACAGGGAGATTCACCCCTCCACTTT
CAWGQGDSPLHF
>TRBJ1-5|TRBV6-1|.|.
TGTGCCAGCAGTGAGGGCAGACTCAATCAGCCCCAGCATTTT
CASSEGRLNQPQHF
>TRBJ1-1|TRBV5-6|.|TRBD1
TGTGCCAGCAGCTTCCAGGGGGCGCGGGGCACTGAAGCTTTCTTT
CASSFQGARGTEAFF
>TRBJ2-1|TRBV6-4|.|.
TGTGCCAGCAGTGACTCCAGGGGCAATGAGCAGTTCTTC
CASSDSRGNEQFF
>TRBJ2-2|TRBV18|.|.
TGTGCCAGCTCACCAATGACAAGCCTGAACACCGGGGAGCTGTTTTTT
CASSPMTSLNTGELFF
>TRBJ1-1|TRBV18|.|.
TGTGCCAGCTCCCTCCTGGCCAGTGAAGCTTTCTTT
CASSLLASEAFF